This T cell receptor beta chain was documented in a study of blood T cell repertoires in COVID-19. The wider study: Samples taken during acute and convalescent COVID-19 were collected in the United States, Italy and Spain.

The table came from immunoSEQ multiplex PCR; TCRdb's copy has only in-frame clones and leaves some out. The sample holds some 42,000 clones, 70% to 90% seen once. Germline V gene lookup returns CDR1 MNHEY and CDR2 SMNVEV (reference sequence). With 5 bases removed from V and 2 bases from J, the gap between germline ends came to 13 bases. The CDR3 consists of 15 residues. The V and J genes are TRBV27 and TRBJ1-3; the D gene is possibly TRBD1 (6 bases). This TCR derives from a man aged 45-60 years with active COVID-19. The sample taken for sequencing was peripheral blood. CDR3 in amino acids: CASSTNRDAGNTIYF. The CDR3 nucleotides read TGTGCCAGCAGTACGAACAGGGACGCTGGAAACACCATATATTTT.